This is a list of T cell receptor beta chains from one sample in a study of cytotoxic CD8 clonotypes in ibrutinib-treated CLL. Produced via immunoSEQ multiplex PCR; TCRdb's table is partial and in-frame only. The sample includes 110,000 to 150,000 clones, 75% to 85% of them seen just once. The sequences come from PBMCs, collected after 12 months of ibrutinib treatment. These receptors all come from a human donor with chronic lymphocytic leukemia. Each CDR3 is given with its conserved first and last residue. D genes are given only for firm matches. Clone size is given for some rows only: seen once, a few or many times, or a class if the clone is expanded.

size	V	J	D	DNA	CDR3
.	TRBV5-1	TRBJ2-3	TRBD2	TGCGCCAGCAGCCTGGGACTAGCGGGAGGGTGGACAGATACGCAGTATTTT	CASSLGLAGGWTDTQYF
.	TRBV6-1	TRBJ1-5	.	TGTGCCAGCAGTTCTGGGAAAGATCAGCCCCAGCATTTT	CASSSGKDQPQHF
once	TRBV7-2	TRBJ2-7	.	TGTGCCAGCAGCACTATTGGGGGTTCCGAGCAGTACTTC	CASSTIGGSEQYF
.	TRBV6-5	TRBJ2-3	.	TGTGCCAGCAAATTTGGAGCTAGCACAGATACGCAGTATTTT	CASKFGASTDTQYF
.	TRBV19	TRBJ2-3	.	TGTGCCAGTAGTGTGGAGTCAGATACGCAGTATTTT	CASSVESDTQYF
few	TRBV28	TRBJ2-1	TRBD1	TGTGCCAGCAGCCATCTGTGGAATCCGGGACAGGGATACTTCTTC	CASSHLWNPGQGYFF
few	TRBV7-9	TRBJ2-7	TRBD1	TGTGCCAGCAGCTTAGGATGGGACAGGGTGAGCGAGCAGTACTTC	CASSLGWDRVSEQYF
once	TRBV6-5	TRBJ2-7	TRBD1	TGTGCCAGCAGTAGCCCGGGACAGGGAGACTACGAGCAGTACTTC	CASSSPGQGDYEQYF
.	TRBV4-3	TRBJ2-4	TRBD2	TGCGCCAGCAGCCACGGACTAGCTGGGTACATTCAGTACTTC	CASSHGLAGYIQYF
.	TRBV5-4	TRBJ2-2	.	TGTGCCAGCAGCTTCATCGGGACGAACACCGGGGAGCTGTTTTTT	CASSFIGTNTGELFF
.	TRBV28	TRBJ2-7	TRBD2	TGTGCCAGCAAGGCCCCGACTAGCGGGCCTGGCTCCTACGAGCAGTACTTC	CASKAPTSGPGSYEQYF
.	TRBV7-9	TRBJ1-1	.	TGTGCCAGCAGCTTACGGGTGGACACTGAAGCTTTCTTT	CASSLRVDTEAFF
few	TRBV4-3	TRBJ2-3	.	TGCGCCAGCAGCCAAGAGGTCCCCCGGGGCCACACAGATACGCAGTATTTT	CASSQEVPRGHTDTQYF
.	TRBV21-1	TRBJ2-7	.	TGTGCCAGCAGCAAAAGAGGGACAGACTACGAGCAGTACTTC	CASSKRGTDYEQYF
.	TRBV19	TRBJ2-6	.	TGTGCCAGCGGGACCTCTGGGGCCAACGTCCTGACTTTC	CASGTSGANVLTF
.	TRBV7-9	TRBJ2-3	TRBD2	TGTGCCAGCAGCCGGGGGACTAGCGGGAACACAGATACGCAGTATTTT	CASSRGTSGNTDTQYF
.	TRBV27	TRBJ1-5	.	TGTGCCAGCAGTCCAAACAGGGCGGGGCTAGGGAGCAATCAGCCCCAGCATTTT	CASSPNRAGLGSNQPQHF
.	TRBV11-2	TRBJ2-7	TRBD1	TGTGCCAGCAGCTCTGGAGGCTCCGGGACAGGGCATTACGAGCAGTACTTC	CASSSGGSGTGHYEQYF
few	TRBV5-4	TRBJ1-1	.	TGTGCCAGCAGCCCTGGACAGATGAACACTGAAGCTTTCTTT	CASSPGQMNTEAFF
.	TRBV9	TRBJ2-7	TRBD2	TGTGCCAGCAGCCCCGGACTAGCGGGCGGAGCCTACGAGCAGTACTTC	CASSPGLAGGAYEQYF
.	TRBV18	TRBJ1-1	.	TGTGCCAGCTCATTTCCCCCCACTGAAGCTTTCTTT	CASSFPPTEAFF
.	TRBV9	TRBJ1-1	.	TGTGCCAGCAGCGTATTTGCCAGCCCTAGTTACTACACTGAAGCTTTCTTT	CASSVFASPSYYTEAFF
.	TRBV6-6	TRBJ2-1	.	TGTGCCAGCAGTCCAGCTCTGAGCTCCTACAATGAGCAGTTCTTC	CASSPALSSYNEQFF
few	TRBV30	TRBJ1-3	.	TGTGCCTGGAGTGTACACCTCTTTGGAAACACCATATATTTT	CAWSVHLFGNTIYF
.	TRBV5-1	TRBJ2-7	.	TGCGCCAGCAGCACGGGTACAGGGTTAACGGGACCTACCTACGAGCAGTACTTC	CASSTGTGLTGPTYEQYF
.	TRBV14	TRBJ1-1	.	TGTGCCAGCAGCCTCACAGGGTTTTGGACTGAAGCTTTCTTT	CASSLTGFWTEAFF
.	TRBV5-4	TRBJ2-7	.	TGTGCCAGCAGCCCTCGGGAGGGGGCAGCCTACGAGCAGTACTTC	CASSPREGAAYEQYF
.	TRBV4-1	TRBJ2-2	.	TGCGCCAGCAGCTTCCGGCCAGGGGGGTACACCGGGGAGCTGTTTTTT	CASSFRPGGYTGELFF
few	TRBV18	TRBJ2-7	TRBD1	TGTGCCAGCTCCGGGACAGGACACCTTTACGAGCAGTACTTC	CASSGTGHLYEQYF
.	TRBV10-3	TRBJ2-3	TRBD2	TGTGCCATCAGTGAGCCACTTGGGCGGGAGGGCCGAATACAGACAGATACGCAGTATTTT	CAISEPLGREGRIQTDTQYF
.	TRBV5-1	TRBJ2-7	TRBD2	TGCGCCAGCAGCCGGCCCGGGGGAGGGCCTGGTTACGAGCAGTACTTC	CASSRPGGGPGYEQYF
.	TRBV6-5	TRBJ1-3	TRBD1	TGTGCCAGCAGTTATGGGACAGGGGGCTCTGGAAACACCATATATTTT	CASSYGTGGSGNTIYF
.	TRBV6-5	TRBJ1-5	.	TGTGCCAGCAGTAGGGCCCCCGACACTCAGCCCCAGCATTTT	CASSRAPDTQPQHF